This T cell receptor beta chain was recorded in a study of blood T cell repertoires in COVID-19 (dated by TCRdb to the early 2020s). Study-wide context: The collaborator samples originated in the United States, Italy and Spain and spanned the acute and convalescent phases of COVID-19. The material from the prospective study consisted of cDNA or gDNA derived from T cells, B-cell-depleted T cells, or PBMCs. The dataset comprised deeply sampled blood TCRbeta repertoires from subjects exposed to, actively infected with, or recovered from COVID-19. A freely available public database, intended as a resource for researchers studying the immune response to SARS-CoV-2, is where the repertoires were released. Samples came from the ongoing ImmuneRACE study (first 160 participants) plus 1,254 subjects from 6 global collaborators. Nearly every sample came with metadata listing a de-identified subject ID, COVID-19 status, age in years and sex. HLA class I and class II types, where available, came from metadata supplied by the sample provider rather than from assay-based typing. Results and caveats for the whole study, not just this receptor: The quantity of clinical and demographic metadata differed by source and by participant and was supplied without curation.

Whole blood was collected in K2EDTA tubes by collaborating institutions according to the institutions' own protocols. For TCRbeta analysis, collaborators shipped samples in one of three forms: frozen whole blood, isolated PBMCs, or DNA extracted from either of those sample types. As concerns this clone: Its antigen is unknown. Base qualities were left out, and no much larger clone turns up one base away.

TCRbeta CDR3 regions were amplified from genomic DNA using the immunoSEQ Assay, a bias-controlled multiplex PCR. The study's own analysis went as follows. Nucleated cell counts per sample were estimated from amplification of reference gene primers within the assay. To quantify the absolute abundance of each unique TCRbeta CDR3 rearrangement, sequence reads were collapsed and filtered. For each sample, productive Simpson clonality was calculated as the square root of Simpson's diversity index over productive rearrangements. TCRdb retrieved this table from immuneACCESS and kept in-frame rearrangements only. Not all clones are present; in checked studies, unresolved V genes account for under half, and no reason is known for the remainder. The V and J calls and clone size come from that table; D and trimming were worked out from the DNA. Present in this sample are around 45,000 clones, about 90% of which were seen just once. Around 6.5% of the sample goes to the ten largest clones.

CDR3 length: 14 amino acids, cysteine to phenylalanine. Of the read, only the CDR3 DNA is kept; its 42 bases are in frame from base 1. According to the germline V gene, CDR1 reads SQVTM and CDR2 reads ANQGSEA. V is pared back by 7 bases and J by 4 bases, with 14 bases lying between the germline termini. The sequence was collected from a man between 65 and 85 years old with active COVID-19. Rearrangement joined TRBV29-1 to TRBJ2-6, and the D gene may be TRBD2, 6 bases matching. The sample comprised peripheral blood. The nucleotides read TGCAGCGCCCTGGGGGGTCAGGGGGCCAACGTCCTGACTTTC. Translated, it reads CSALGGQGANVLTF.